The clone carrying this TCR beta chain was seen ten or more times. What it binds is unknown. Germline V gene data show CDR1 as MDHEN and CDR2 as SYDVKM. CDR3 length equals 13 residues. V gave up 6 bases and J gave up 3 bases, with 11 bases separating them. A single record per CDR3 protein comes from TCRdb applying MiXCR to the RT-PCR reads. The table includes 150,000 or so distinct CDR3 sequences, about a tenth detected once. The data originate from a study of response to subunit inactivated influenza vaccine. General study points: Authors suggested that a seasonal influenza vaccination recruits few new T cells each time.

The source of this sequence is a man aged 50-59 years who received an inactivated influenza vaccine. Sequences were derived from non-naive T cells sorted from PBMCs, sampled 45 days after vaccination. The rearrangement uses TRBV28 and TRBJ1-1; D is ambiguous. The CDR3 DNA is TGTGCCAGCAGCCGCGACTGGGACACTGAAGCTTTCTTT. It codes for CASSRDWDTEAFF.